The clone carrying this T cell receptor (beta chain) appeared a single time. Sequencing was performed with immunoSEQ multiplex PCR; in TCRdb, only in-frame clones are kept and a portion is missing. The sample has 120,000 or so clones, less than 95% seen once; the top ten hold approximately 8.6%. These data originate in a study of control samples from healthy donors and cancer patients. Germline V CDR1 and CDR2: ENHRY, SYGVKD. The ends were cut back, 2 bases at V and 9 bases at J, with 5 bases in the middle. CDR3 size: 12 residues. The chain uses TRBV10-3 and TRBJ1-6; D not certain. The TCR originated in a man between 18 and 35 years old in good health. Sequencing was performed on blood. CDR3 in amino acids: CAISESSSPLHF. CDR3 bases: TGTGCCATCAGTGAGAGTAGTTCACCCCTCCACTTT.